This TCR beta chain was sequenced in a study of blood T cells in healthy people across ages. Whole-study results and caveats: The study could not conclusively compare naive and antigen-experienced cells, given its unsorted PBMCs. More naive CD4+ cells and higher diversity were found in long-lived than in aged donors. Per million T cells, TCR beta diversity dropped roughly linearly as age increased.

With each sample, at least 5 micrograms of total RNA were extracted. The CDR3 totals 15 residues. Trimming left V 4 bases short and J 0 bases short, with 9 bases between. Germline V gene sequence: CDR1 ENHRY, CDR2 SYGVKD. As concerns this clonotype: Its matching antigen is unknown.

It was with a sample-barcoded 5' primer and a J-beta primer mix that a second PCR of roughly 6 to 11 cycles was run. TCRdb reanalysed the 5' RACE reads using MiXCR and keeps one entry per CDR3 protein. The table has some 900,000 distinct CDR3 sequences, roughly 48% seen once; the top ten hold around 15%. The sequence came from a young man in good health. Material for sequencing was blood. The chain uses TRBV10-3 and TRBJ2-2, with D tentatively TRBD1 or TRBD2 (5 bases each). The CDR3 protein is CAISAGTTNTGELFF. CDR3 nucleotide sequence: TGTGCCATCAGTGCCGGGACGACGAACACCGGGGAGCTGTTTTTT.